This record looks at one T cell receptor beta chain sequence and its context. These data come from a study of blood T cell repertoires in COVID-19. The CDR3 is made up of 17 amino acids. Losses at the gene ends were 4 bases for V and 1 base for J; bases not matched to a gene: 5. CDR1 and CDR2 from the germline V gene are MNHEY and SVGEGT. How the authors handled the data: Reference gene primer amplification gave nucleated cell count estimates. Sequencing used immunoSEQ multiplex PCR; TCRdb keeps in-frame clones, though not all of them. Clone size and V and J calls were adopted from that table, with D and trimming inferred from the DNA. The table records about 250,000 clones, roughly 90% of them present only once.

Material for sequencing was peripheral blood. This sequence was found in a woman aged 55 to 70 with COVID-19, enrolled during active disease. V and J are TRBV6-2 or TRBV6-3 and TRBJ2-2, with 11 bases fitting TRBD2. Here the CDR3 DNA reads TGTGCCAGCAGTTTCCCTAGCGGGGGGCTGAACACCGGGGAGCTGTTTTTT. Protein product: CASSFPSGGLNTGELFF.